The 20 T cell receptor beta chains listed next were all sequenced from one sample in a study of T cells after yellow fever vaccination. Each CDR3 protein gets one entry after TCRdb re-called the 5' RACE reads with MiXCR. The sample contains hundreds of thousands of distinct CDR3 sequences, 9% to 15% of which appear only once. Specimen: PBMCs, collected on the day of the yellow fever booster vaccination. These receptors were obtained from a man in his thirties or forties who received the YFV17D yellow fever vaccine.

The V and J genes are TRBV20-1 and TRBJ2-1; maybe TRBD1 (5 bases). Trimming left V 4 bases short and J 6 bases short, with 22 bases between. Per the germline V gene, CDR1 is DFQATT and CDR2 is SNEGSKA (reference sequence). The CDR3 length is 16 residues. CDR3 sequence: CSATLQWGRSPNEQFF. CDR3 bases: TGCAGTGCTACCCTCCAGTGGGGCAGGTCCCCCAATGAGCAGTTCTTC.

The chain carries TRBV20-1 and TRBJ2-6; the D gene is possibly TRBD1 (6 bases). CDR1 and CDR2 (germline): DFQATT, SNEGSKA (reference sequence). With 3 bases removed from V and 2 bases from J, the gap between germline ends came to 14 bases. This CDR3 contains 16 residues. In DNA, the CDR3 is TGCAGTGCTAGGGTTGGGGGCACTGCTGGGGCCAACGTCCTGACTTTC. This encodes CSARVGGTAGANVLTF.

The genes are TRBV7-9 and TRBJ2-7; TRBD1 agrees at 7 bases. Germline assignment: CDR1 SEHNR and CDR2 FQNEAQ (reference sequence). Unmatched junction bases numbered 8, after V lost 0 bases and J lost 6 bases. This CDR3 contains 15 residues. The CDR3 spells CASSLASGGVSEQYF. In nucleotides, the CDR3 is TGTGCCAGCAGCTTAGCGTCAGGGGGAGTTTCCGAGCAGTACTTC.

This chain connects TRBV12-3 or TRBV12-4 to TRBJ2-3; 7 nucleotides match TRBD2. The V and J ends lost 10 bases and 0 bases, in that order; junction bases with no gene match: 10. This CDR3 is 15 amino acids long. The CDR3 DNA reads TGTGCCACGCGAGGGTGGGGGGGGAGCACAGATACGCAGTATTTT. It codes for CATRGWGGSTDTQYF.

There are a few counts of this clonotype. The genes are TRBV12-3 or TRBV12-4 and TRBJ2-1, with no clear D. The CDR3 is made up of 13 amino acids. V was pared by 6 bases and J by 8 bases, with 14 bases between. Here the CDR3 reads CASRNTASHEQFF. The DNA of the CDR3 is TGTGCCAGCAGAAACACGGCCTCCCATGAGCAGTTCTTC.

This clonotype came up a few times. This chain joins TRBV9 and TRBJ2-7; 9 bases agree with TRBD1. The CDR3 is 15 residues long. The J segment lost 2 bases and the V segment lost 3 bases, leaving 6 bases of the junction unmatched. Germline V gene data show CDR1 as SGDLS and CDR2 as YYNGEE. CDR3 sequence (DNA): TGTGCCAGCAGCGCAGGGACAGGGTTTACCTACGAGCAGTACTTC. This encodes CASSAGTGFTYEQYF.

This clonotype was observed a few times. The chain carries TRBV7-2 and TRBJ2-2; 7 bases fit TRBD1. CDR1 and CDR2 (germline): SGHTA, FQGNSA. There are 14 residues in the CDR3. Unmatched junction bases numbered 6, after V lost 4 bases and J lost 7 bases. CDR3 coding DNA: TGTGCCAGCAGCTGGGCAGGGGGTAACGGGGAGCTGTTTTTT. It encodes CASSWAGGNGELFF.

In its sample, this clonotype was seen a few times. The chain joins TRBV12-3 or TRBV12-4 to TRBJ2-3; D is possibly TRBD1 or TRBD2 (5 bases each). The CDR3 is 15 residues long. The V and J ends lost 6 bases and 2 bases respectively, with 15 bases between them. DNA of the CDR3: TGTGCCAGCAGAACTACGGGACCAAACACAGATACGCAGTATTTT. Protein: CASRTTGPNTDTQYF.

This clonotype occurred a few times. The chain carries TRBV6-1 and TRBJ2-3, with 7 bases aligning to TRBD2. CDR1 is MNHNS, CDR2 SASEGT, per germline. The J segment lost 3 bases and the V segment lost 7 bases, leaving 7 bases of the junction unmatched. This CDR3 contains 14 residues. CDR3 in amino acids: CASTRGEGTDTQYF. In nucleotides, the CDR3 is TGTGCCAGCACCCGCGGGGAGGGGACAGATACGCAGTATTTT.

This clonotype showed up just a few times. The chain uses TRBV20-1 and TRBJ1-1; tentatively, D is TRBD1 (5 bases). V shed 0 bases and J shed 1 base, with 15 bases lying between them. Germline values: CDR1 DFQATT, CDR2 SNEGSKA (reference sequence). The CDR3 is made up of 16 amino acids. This chain's CDR3 is CSARDLRQSSNTEAFF. CDR3 DNA sequence: TGCAGTGCTAGAGACCTCAGACAGTCATCGAACACTGAAGCTTTCTTT.

In this sample, this clonotype turned up a few times. The chain recombines TRBV10-3 with TRBJ1-4, with TRBD1 identical over 7 bases. The trim removed 10 bases at V and 8 bases at J, leaving 10 bases unmatched. CDR1 is ENHRY, CDR2 SYGVKD, per germline. This CDR3 contains 13 residues. The CDR3 bases are TGTGCCAGTCACAGGGGCAAGGGGGAAAAACTGTTTTTT. This gives the protein CASHRGKGEKLFF.

This chain joins TRBV3-1 and TRBJ1-6, with D unclear. V shed 3 bases and J shed 7 bases, with 16 bases lying between them. The CDR3 spans 16 residues. Germline-derived CDR1 and CDR2 are LGHDT and YNNKEL (reference sequence). CDR3 protein: CASSQAVGSSNSPLHF. In nucleotides, the CDR3 is TGTGCCAGCAGCCAGGCGGTAGGGAGTTCAAATTCACCCCTCCACTTT. Full variable domain (outside the CDR3, taken from reference TRBV3-1 and TRBJ1-6): DTAVSQTPKYLVTQMGNDKSIKCEQNLGHDTMYWYKQDSKKFLKIMFSYNNKELIINETVPNRFSPKSPDKAHLNLHINSLELGDSAVYFCASSQAVGSSNSPLHFGNGTRLTVT.

This clonotype was detected a few times. The J gene is TRBJ2-4, the V gene TRBV20-1; D uncertain. The CDR3 totals 11 residues. V was clipped by 3 bases and J by 11 bases, with 11 bases between them. In germline, CDR1 is DFQATT, CDR2 SNEGSKA (reference sequence). CDR3 protein: CSASSGFVQYF. In nucleotides, the CDR3 is TGCAGTGCTAGTTCCGGGTTTGTTCAGTACTTC.

J is TRBJ2-4 and V is TRBV6-1; D is unclear. V shed 10 bases and J shed 5 bases, with 18 bases lying between them. This CDR3 region has 14 residues. Germline V gene data show CDR1 as MNHNS and CDR2 as SASEGT. CDR3 region: CATQRAGTENIQYF. The CDR3 coding sequence is TGTGCCACCCAAAGGGCAGGCACCGAAAACATTCAGTACTTC.

This clonotype occurred a few times. This sequence joins TRBV29-1 and TRBJ2-1; 11 nucleotides line up with TRBD2. J lost 10 bases, V lost 3 bases, and 8 bases had no gene match. This CDR3 contains 14 residues. From germline, CDR1 is SQVTM and CDR2 ANQGSEA. In DNA form, the CDR3 reads TGCAGCGTTGATTTTAGCGGGAGGGCCTGGGAGCAGTTCTTC. Its translation: CSVDFSGRAWEQFF.

The gene calls are TRBV6-1 and TRBJ2-3, with D tentatively TRBD1 or TRBD2 (5 bases each). With 5 bases removed from V and 6 bases from J, the gap between germline ends came to 12 bases. Germline CDR1 reads MNHNS; CDR2 reads SASEGT. The CDR3 has 13 residues. Here the CDR3 reads CASSRQWGDTQYF. Here the CDR3 DNA reads TGTGCCAGCAGTCGACAGTGGGGGGATACGCAGTATTTT.

This chain joins TRBV7-3 and TRBJ2-2, with 7 bases aligning to TRBD1. Germline V gives CDR1 SGHTA, CDR2 FQGTGA. The junction had 33 bases not matched to a gene; V was cut back by 5 bases and J by 9 bases. The CDR3 length is 22 residues. The CDR3 here is CASSLNSSPGTADQPSYRELFF. CDR3 nucleotides: TGTGCCAGCAGCCTAAACTCCAGTCCCGGGACAGCGGATCAACCATCCTACCGGGAGCTGTTTTTT.

The sample holds a few counts of this clonotype. CDR3 in amino acids: CASSLGASFYTDTQYF. In nucleotides, the CDR3 is TGTGCCAGCAGTTTGGGGGCAAGCTTCTACACAGATACGCAGTATTTT. V gene TRBV28 combines with J gene TRBJ2-3, with a weak D call TRBD1 (6 bases). The V and J ends lost 3 bases and 2 bases respectively, with 15 bases between them. The CDR3 is 16 residues long. The germline CDR1 and CDR2 sequences are MDHEN and SYDVKM.

This chain connects TRBV7-9 to TRBJ1-1, with D possibly being TRBD1 (5 bases). The CDR3 covers 15 residues. Germline V gene lookup returns CDR1 SEHNR and CDR2 FQNEAQ (reference sequence). V lost 5 bases, J lost 1 base, and 14 bases lay in between. The DNA for the CDR3 is TGTGCCAGCAGCCCGCCGGGACGGGGGAACACTGAAGCTTTCTTT. This codes for CASSPPGRGNTEAFF.

This clonotype showed up just a few times. Sequence at one end of the junction differs from germline and may be a read error. This chain connects TRBV7-2 to TRBJ2-1; tentative D call: TRBD1 (5 bases). Per germline, CDR1 SGHTA and CDR2 FQGNSA. The CDR3 is 17 residues long. CDR3 in amino acids: CASSLYLWGSPGMERFF. In DNA form, the CDR3 reads TGTGCCAGCAGCTTATACTTGTGGGGCTCGCCAGGTATGGAGCGGTTCTTC.